Listed below are T cell receptor beta chains from one sample, sequenced in a study of blood T cell repertoires in COVID-19. The assay was immunoSEQ multiplex PCR, and TCRdb's table has in-frame clones only and misses some. The sample contains under 250,000 clones, about 86% of which appear only once. The sample taken for sequencing was PBMCs or T cells enriched from blood (not recorded which). The receptors were gathered from a woman aged 35 to 49 with acute COVID-19. The CDR3 runs from the conserved cysteine through the conserved F or W. A D gene is named only where the DNA matches it firmly. Where a row states a size, it is once, few, many or the class of an expanded clone; other rows omit it.

j_gene: TRBJ2-6; v_gene: TRBV7-6; d_gene: TRBD1; abundance: -; CDR3nt: TGTGCCAGCAGCTCTGGGACAGGGGGCGCCGCCGGGGCCAACGTCCTGACTTTC; CDR3aa: CASSSGTGGAAGANVLTF
j_gene: TRBJ2-2; v_gene: TRBV2; d_gene: -; abundance: once; CDR3nt: TGTGCCAGCAGTGCAGGGGGACTAGTAGGGACCGGGGAGCTGTTTTTT; CDR3aa: CASSAGGLVGTGELFF
j_gene: TRBJ1-4; v_gene: TRBV9; d_gene: TRBD1; abundance: -; CDR3nt: TGTGCCAGCAGCCCCCGGACAGGCCTAAGGAATGAAAAACTGTTTTTT; CDR3aa: CASSPRTGLRNEKLFF
j_gene: TRBJ1-5; v_gene: TRBV30; d_gene: -; abundance: few; CDR3nt: TGTGCCTGGAGTCCCCCCCCAGGGGTGGGTCAGCCCCAGCATTTT; CDR3aa: CAWSPPPGVGQPQHF
j_gene: TRBJ2-7; v_gene: TRBV19; d_gene: TRBD2; abundance: -; CDR3nt: TGTGCCAGTAGCGAAGGACTAGCGGGGGAGATCGAGCAGTACTTC; CDR3aa: CASSEGLAGEIEQYF
j_gene: TRBJ2-7; v_gene: TRBV6-1; d_gene: -; abundance: -; CDR3nt: TGTGCCAGCAGTGAAATGTCGGGGATAACTCAAGGGGAGCAGTACTTC; CDR3aa: CASSEMSGITQGEQYF
j_gene: TRBJ2-1; v_gene: TRBV3-1/TRBV3-2; d_gene: TRBD2; abundance: -; CDR3nt: TGTGCCAGCAGCTCTAGGCCTAGCGGGAGGGCCTTCAATGAGCAGTTCTTC; CDR3aa: CASSSRPSGRAFNEQFF
j_gene: TRBJ2-3; v_gene: TRBV3-1/TRBV3-2; d_gene: -; abundance: -; CDR3nt: TGTGCCAGCAGCTACTTAGTCGGAGGCAGGCCAGATACGCAGTATTTT; CDR3aa: CASSYLVGGRPDTQYF
j_gene: TRBJ2-7; v_gene: TRBV7-2; d_gene: TRBD1; abundance: -; CDR3nt: TGTGCCAGCAGCCCCTCCATGGGACAGCTCTACGAGCAGTACTTC; CDR3aa: CASSPSMGQLYEQYF
j_gene: TRBJ2-7; v_gene: TRBV7-2; d_gene: TRBD2; abundance: -; CDR3nt: TGTGCCAGCAGCTCGGGACTACCGGACTACGAGCAGTACTTC; CDR3aa: CASSSGLPDYEQYF
j_gene: TRBJ2-2; v_gene: TRBV30; d_gene: -; abundance: -; CDR3nt: TGTGCCTGGGAAAAGGGGATGGGAACCGGGGAGCTGTTTTTT; CDR3aa: CAWEKGMGTGELFF
j_gene: TRBJ2-7; v_gene: TRBV7-3; d_gene: -; abundance: -; CDR3nt: TGTGCCAGCAGCTTAAATTCGGCCTACGAGCAGTACTTC; CDR3aa: CASSLNSAYEQYF
j_gene: TRBJ1-5; v_gene: TRBV24-1; d_gene: TRBD1; abundance: -; CDR3nt: TGTGCCACCAGTGATCGGACAGGAGAGAATCAGCCCCAGCATTTT; CDR3aa: CATSDRTGENQPQHF
j_gene: TRBJ2-2; v_gene: TRBV19; d_gene: TRBD2; abundance: -; CDR3nt: TGTGCCAGTAGTACGGCTAGCGGCTACACCGGGGAGCTGTTTTTT; CDR3aa: CASSTASGYTGELFF
j_gene: TRBJ1-1; v_gene: TRBV27; d_gene: -; abundance: -; CDR3nt: TGTGCCAGCAGACCACTCGGGGGTGAAGCTTTCTTT; CDR3aa: CASRPLGGEAFF
j_gene: TRBJ2-3; v_gene: TRBV7-2; d_gene: TRBD2; abundance: -; CDR3nt: TGTGCCAGCAGTCGACTAGCGGGGGGGCACACAGATACGCAGTATTTT; CDR3aa: CASSRLAGGHTDTQYF
j_gene: TRBJ2-1; v_gene: TRBV2; d_gene: TRBD2; abundance: once; CDR3nt: TGTGCCAGCGAACTAGCGGGAGGCAATGAGCAGTTCTTC; CDR3aa: CASELAGGNEQFF
j_gene: TRBJ2-7; v_gene: TRBV5-1; d_gene: -; abundance: -; CDR3nt: TGCGCCAGCAGCCCAGGACACCCGTACGAGCAGTACTTC; CDR3aa: CASSPGHPYEQYF
j_gene: TRBJ2-3; v_gene: TRBV6-1; d_gene: -; abundance: -; CDR3nt: TGTGCCAGCAGTGATACTCGCACAGATACGCAGTATTTT; CDR3aa: CASSDTRTDTQYF
j_gene: TRBJ1-3; v_gene: TRBV4-1; d_gene: -; abundance: once; CDR3nt: TGCGCCAGCAGCCAAGACACAGGTGGGGCAGCTGGAAACACCATATATTTT; CDR3aa: CASSQDTGGAAGNTIYF
j_gene: TRBJ2-5; v_gene: TRBV28; d_gene: TRBD2; abundance: -; CDR3nt: TGTGCCAGCAGTTTAGGGTCTAGCGGGAGTGTCGGGACCCAGTACTTC; CDR3aa: CASSLGSSGSVGTQYF
j_gene: TRBJ1-5; v_gene: TRBV18; d_gene: -; abundance: once; CDR3nt: TGTGCCAGCTCGATCTTACAGGGATGGGATCAGCCCCAGCATTTT; CDR3aa: CASSILQGWDQPQHF
j_gene: TRBJ1-5; v_gene: TRBV2; d_gene: -; abundance: -; CDR3nt: TGTGCCAGCAGTGTTACATCCTATCAGCCCCAGCATTTT; CDR3aa: CASSVTSYQPQHF
j_gene: TRBJ2-5; v_gene: TRBV18; d_gene: -; abundance: -; CDR3nt: TGTGCCAGCTCACCAAATTGGGGGGACCAAGAGACCCAGTACTTC; CDR3aa: CASSPNWGDQETQYF
j_gene: TRBJ2-3; v_gene: TRBV7-2; d_gene: -; abundance: -; CDR3nt: TGTGCCAGCAGCCCCACCGGGTTTTCCCTCTTTACGCAGTATTTT; CDR3aa: CASSPTGFSLFTQYF
j_gene: TRBJ2-7; v_gene: TRBV25-1; d_gene: TRBD1; abundance: many; CDR3nt: TGTGCCAGCACCACATTGGGACAGGAGGGCTACGAGCAGTACTTC; CDR3aa: CASTTLGQEGYEQYF
j_gene: TRBJ1-1; v_gene: TRBV18; d_gene: TRBD1; abundance: -; CDR3nt: TGTGCCAGCTCACTTTTAGCACAGGGGGGAGGAAAAACTGAAGCTTTCTTT; CDR3aa: CASSLLAQGGGKTEAFF
j_gene: TRBJ2-1; v_gene: TRBV7-3; d_gene: TRBD2; abundance: -; CDR3nt: TGTGCCAGCAGCCCCGGCGGGAGCTCCTACAATGAGCAGTTCTTC; CDR3aa: CASSPGGSSYNEQFF
j_gene: TRBJ2-3; v_gene: TRBV6-4; d_gene: -; abundance: once; CDR3nt: TGTGCCAGCAGTCCGGGTCCAACAGATACGCAGTATTTT; CDR3aa: CASSPGPTDTQYF